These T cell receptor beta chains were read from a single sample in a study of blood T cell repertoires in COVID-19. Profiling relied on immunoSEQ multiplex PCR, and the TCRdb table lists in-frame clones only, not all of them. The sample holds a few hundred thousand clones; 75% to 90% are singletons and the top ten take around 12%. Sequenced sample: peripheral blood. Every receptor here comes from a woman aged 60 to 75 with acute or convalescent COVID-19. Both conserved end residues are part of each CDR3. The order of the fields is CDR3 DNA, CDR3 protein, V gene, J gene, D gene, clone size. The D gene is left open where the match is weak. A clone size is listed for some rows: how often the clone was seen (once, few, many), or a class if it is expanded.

TGTGCCAGCAGCCAGGGGAGGGAGACCCAGTACTTC	CASSQGRETQYF	TRBV3-1/TRBV3-2	TRBJ2-5	NA	NA
TGTGCCAGCAGACTGACACAGGAAAATCAGCCCCAGCATTTT	CASRLTQENQPQHF	TRBV6-6	TRBJ1-5	NA	NA
TGTGCCAGCTCAATCCCCAAGGGGCCGTACTATGGCTACACCTTC	CASSIPKGPYYGYTF	TRBV18	TRBJ1-2	NA	NA
TGTGCCAGCAGTGAAAAGTGGTCAGACTACGAGCAGTACTTC	CASSEKWSDYEQYF	TRBV6-1	TRBJ2-7	NA	NA
TGTGCCAGCAGCCAAACGGCGCAGGGTGAAGCTTTCTTT	CASSQTAQGEAFF	TRBV3-1/TRBV3-2	TRBJ1-1	NA	NA
TGTGCCAGCAGCGTGGGGACAGGGAACTTTCAAGAGACCCAGTACTTC	CASSVGTGNFQETQYF	TRBV3-1/TRBV3-2	TRBJ2-5	TRBD1	NA
TGTGCCAGCAGCTCGAGACAGCATTATAATTCACCCCTCCACTTT	CASSSRQHYNSPLHF	TRBV7-3	TRBJ1-6	NA	once
TGTGCCAGCAGCCAAGGTACAGGGACTAATGAAAAACTGTTTTTT	CASSQGTGTNEKLFF	TRBV4-2	TRBJ1-4	NA	NA
TGTGCCAGCAGCGGACAGGGGGTCTACGAGCAGTACTTC	CASSGQGVYEQYF	TRBV28	TRBJ2-7	TRBD1	NA
TGTGCCAGCAGCTGGAGGACAGGCACAGATACGCAGTATTTT	CASSWRTGTDTQYF	TRBV5-6	TRBJ2-3	NA	NA